This note documents a single TCR beta chain sequence. Its antigen is not yet known. The input lacks base qualities; no much larger clone sits a single base away. The sample comes from a study of radiotherapy plus CTLA-4 blockade in lung cancer (dated by TCRdb to the late 2010s). Looking at the study overall: Among enrolled patients, 15% to 20% had an objective response and 30% to 40% reached disease control.

The CDR3 numbers 14 residues from cysteine through phenylalanine. Only CDR3 DNA is held: 42 bases, read in frame from base 1. At the junction V is shortened by 1 base and J by 2 bases, with 9 bases in between. The germline V gene (reference sequence) provides CDR1 SGHNT and CDR2 YYREEE. Beyond this particular receptor, the publication reports: TCR clones derived from tumors expanded in peripheral blood after treatment with radiotherapy and ipilimumab. The strongest predictors of response, as reported, were early dynamic changes in blood T cell clones along with a rise in serum interferon-beta after radiation.

Receptor amplification or capture employed the immunoSEQ multiplex PCR assay. TCRdb's version of the immuneACCESS table is confined to in-frame rearrangements and falls short of the full clone set. An unresolved V gene accounts for under half of the shortfall where checked; the remainder is of unknown origin. The sample table lists tens of thousands of clones, around 77% of them with a count of one. The top ten hold approximately 12% of the sample. Focal radiation therapy combined with CTLA-4 blockade (ipilimumab) was tested in patients with chemo-refractory metastatic non-small-cell lung cancer. The TCR comes from a human donor with non-small cell lung cancer who had stable disease on radiotherapy plus ipilimumab. This receptor chain uses TRBV5-4 and TRBJ2-5, with the D segment identity uncertain. Source: peripheral blood, taken from a patient treated with radiotherapy plus ipilimumab. This receptor carries the CDR3 CASSLLAAQETQYF. The base sequence is TGTGCCAGCAGCTTGCTGGCAGCACAAGAGACCCAGTACTTC.